This is a list of T cell receptor beta chains from one sample in a study of blood T cell dynamics during melanoma immunotherapy. Measured with immunoSEQ multiplex PCR; TCRdb has only the in-frame clones, and not every one. The sample shows some 25,000 clones, roughly 85% of them seen only once. The sequencing used blood, collected from a patient treated with checkpoint blockade. The receptor set was obtained from a human donor with melanoma. Each CDR3 is given with its conserved first and last residue. D genes are given only for firm matches. The listing skips clone size in some rows; elsewhere it reads once, few, many or a size class.

>TRBV28|20|-|TRBD2|TRBJ2-2
CASSLRGPGTSGRRAGELFF
TGTGCCAGCAGTTTACGAGGGCCCGGGACTAGCGGGAGAAGGGCCGGGGAGCTGTTTTTT
>TRBV9|13|-|-|TRBJ1-1
CASSGQANTEAFF
TGTGCCAGCAGCGGACAGGCTAACACTGAAGCTTTCTTT
>TRBV4-1|16|few|TRBD2|TRBJ2-2
CASSQWTSGRTGELFF
TGCGCCAGCAGCCAATGGACAAGCGGGAGAACCGGGGAGCTGTTTTTT
>TRBV6-1|11|-|-|TRBJ2-3
CASRLGATQYF
TGTGCCAGCAGATTGGGGGCCACGCAGTATTTT
>TRBV2|13|-|-|TRBJ1-1
CAISLVGSTEAFF
TGTGCCATCAGTCTCGTTGGGTCGACTGAAGCTTTCTTT
>TRBV29-1|13|-|TRBD1|TRBJ2-1
CSVRQGEAAEQFF
TGCAGCGTCAGACAGGGAGAGGCGGCTGAGCAGTTCTTC
>TRBV9|17|-|-|TRBJ2-1
CASSVGNSGASYNEQFF
TGTGCCAGCAGCGTAGGAAATAGCGGAGCTTCCTACAATGAGCAGTTCTTC
>TRBV5-4|15|-|TRBD2|TRBJ2-5
CASSAGTSTARTQYF
TGTGCCAGCAGCGCCGGGACTAGCACTGCGAGGACCCAGTACTTC
>TRBV27|14|-|TRBD2|TRBJ2-3
CASSSSGGRDTQYF
TGTGCCAGCAGTTCTAGCGGGGGACGGGATACGCAGTATTTT
>TRBV5-1|14|-|-|TRBJ2-7
CASSLDAGTDEQYF
TGCGCCAGCAGCTTGGACGCAGGGACCGACGAGCAGTACTTC
>TRBV7-3|15|-|TRBD2|TRBJ2-1
CASSIRLAGHNEQFF
TGTGCCAGCAGCATTCGACTAGCGGGGCACAATGAGCAGTTCTTC
>TRBV28|15|-|TRBD2|TRBJ2-7
CASSLWTSGTYEQYF
TGTGCCAGCAGTTTATGGACTAGCGGGACCTACGAGCAGTACTTC
>TRBV7-9|14|-|-|TRBJ1-4
CASSYGLRTEKLFF
TGTGCCAGCAGCTATGGACTACGGACGGAAAAACTGTTTTTT
>TRBV28|15|-|-|TRBJ1-4
CASSLQDRPNEKLFF
TGTGCCAGCAGCCTACAGGACCGACCTAATGAAAAACTGTTTTTT
>TRBV19|14|once|TRBD2|TRBJ2-7
CASSEVRTSSEQYF
TGTGCCAGTAGTGAGGTCAGGACTAGCAGCGAGCAGTACTTC